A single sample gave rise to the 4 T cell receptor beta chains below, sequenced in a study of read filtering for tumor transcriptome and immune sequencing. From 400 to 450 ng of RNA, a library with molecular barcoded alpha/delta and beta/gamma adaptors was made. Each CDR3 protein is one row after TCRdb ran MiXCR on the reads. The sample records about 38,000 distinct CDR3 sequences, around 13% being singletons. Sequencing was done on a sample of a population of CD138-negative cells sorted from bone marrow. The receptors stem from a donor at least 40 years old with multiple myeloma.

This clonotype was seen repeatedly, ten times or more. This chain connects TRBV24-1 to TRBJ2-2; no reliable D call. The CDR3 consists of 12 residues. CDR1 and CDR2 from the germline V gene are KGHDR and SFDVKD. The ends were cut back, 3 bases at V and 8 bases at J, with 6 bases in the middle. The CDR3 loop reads CATSDRGGELFF. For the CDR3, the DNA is TGTGCCACCAGTGATCGAGGAGGGGAGCTGTTTTTT.

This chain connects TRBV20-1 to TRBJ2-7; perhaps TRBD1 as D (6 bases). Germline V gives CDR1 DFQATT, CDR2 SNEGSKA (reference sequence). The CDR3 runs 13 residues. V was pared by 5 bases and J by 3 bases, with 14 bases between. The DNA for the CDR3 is TGCAGTGCTGAAACAAGGGACATCTACGAGCAGTACTTC. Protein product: CSAETRDIYEQYF.

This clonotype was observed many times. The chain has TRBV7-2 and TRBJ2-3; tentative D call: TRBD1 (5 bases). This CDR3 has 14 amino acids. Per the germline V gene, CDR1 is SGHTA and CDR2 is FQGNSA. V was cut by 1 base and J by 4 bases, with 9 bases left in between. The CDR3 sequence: CASSLVRVADTQYF. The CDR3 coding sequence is TGTGCCAGCAGCTTAGTCAGGGTGGCAGATACGCAGTATTTT.

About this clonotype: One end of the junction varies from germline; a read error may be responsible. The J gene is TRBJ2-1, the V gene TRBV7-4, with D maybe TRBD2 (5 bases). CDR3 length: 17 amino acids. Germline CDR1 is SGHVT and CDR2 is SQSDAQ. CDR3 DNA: TGTGCCTGCAGCCCGGACGGGGTCGGGGAAACCTCCAATGAGCAGTTCTTC. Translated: CACSPDGVGETSNEQFF.